A single sample is the source of the 17 T cell receptor beta chains below, sequenced in a study of cytomegalovirus exposure and HLA in healthy donors. Data came from immunoSEQ multiplex PCR; TCRdb stores just in-frame clones and leaves some out. Seen here are about 110,000 clones, around 85% observed once, and the top ten hold 3%. The sample was PBMCs. The receptors shown here come from a young woman in good health and CMV-seronegative.

The chain joins TRBV5-1 to TRBJ2-1; 11 bases are shared with TRBD2. Germline CDR1 and CDR2: SGHRS and YFSETQ. This CDR3 comprises 14 residues. The V and J ends lost 4 bases and 5 bases, in that order; junction bases with no gene match: 2. The CDR3 region has the DNA TGCGCCAGCAGCCGACTAGCGGGAAACAATGAGCAGTTCTTC. Translation gives CASSRLAGNNEQFF.

The V call is TRBV4-2, the J call TRBJ2-3; the D is unclear. Deletions cut 0 bases from V and 4 bases from J, with 11 bases between. The CDR3 is 15 residues long. Germline-derived CDR1 and CDR2 are LGHNA and YNFKEQ. The CDR3 protein is CASSQERGLPDTQYF. CDR3 nucleotides: TGTGCCAGCAGCCAAGAACGCGGCCTTCCAGATACGCAGTATTTT.

The chain employs TRBV27 and TRBJ2-7, with D possibly being TRBD1 (6 bases). Germline V gene sequence: CDR1 MNHEY, CDR2 SMNVEV (reference sequence). V was cut by 4 bases and J by 0 bases, with 13 bases left in between. CDR3 length: 15 amino acids. This chain's CDR3 is CASSSRTESSYEQYF. CDR3 coding DNA: TGTGCCAGCAGTTCCCGGACAGAGAGCTCCTACGAGCAGTACTTC.

The chain employs TRBV9 and TRBJ1-5; 7 bases are a match to TRBD1. There are 14 residues in the CDR3. Germline CDR1 is SGDLS and CDR2 is YYNGEE. The J segment lost 2 bases and the V segment lost 4 bases, leaving 3 bases of the junction unmatched. CDR3 sequence: CASSSTGGNQPQHF. CDR3 bases: TGTGCCAGCAGCAGTACAGGGGGCAATCAGCCCCAGCATTTT.

V is TRBV7-9 and J is TRBJ2-5; TRBD1 matches at 7 bases. The CDR3 totals 14 residues. Germline CDR1 SEHNR, CDR2 FQNEAQ (reference sequence). The V gene end was trimmed by 5 bases and the J gene end by 3 bases; junction bases not matched to a gene: 6. In DNA, the CDR3 is TGTGCCAGCAGCATCTCCGGGACAGAAGAGACCCAGTACTTC. It encodes CASSISGTEETQYF.

This chain links TRBV5-4 with TRBJ2-7, with a tentative D call TRBD1 (5 bases). This CDR3 is 14 amino acids long. The V end was cut by 0 bases, the J end by 1 base, with 8 bases between. Germline V lookup: CDR1 SGHNT, CDR2 YYREEE (reference sequence). CDR3 DNA: TGTGCCAGCAGCTTGGCCACAGGTTCCTACGAGCAGTACTTC. This sequence encodes CASSLATGSYEQYF.

This clone was seen just once. The V and J genes are TRBV2 and TRBJ1-1; 8 bases line up with TRBD1. CDR3 length: 13 amino acids. V was pared by 8 bases and J by 7 bases, with 9 bases of the junction left unmatched. In germline, CDR1 is SNHLY, CDR2 FYNNEI. CDR3 sequence: CASSWTGINEAFF. DNA for the CDR3: TGTGCCAGCTCTTGGACAGGGATAAATGAAGCTTTCTTT. The whole variable domain, filled in from reference TRBV2 and TRBJ1-1, reads EPEVTQTPSHQVTQMGQEVILRCVPISNHLYFYWYRQILGQKVEFLVSFYNNEISEKSEIFDDQFSVERPDGSNFTLKIRSTKLEDSAMYFCASSWTGINEAFFGQGTRLTVV.

The rearrangement joins TRBV20-1 to TRBJ1-2, with unresolved D. The CDR3 has 10 residues. The V end was cut by 6 bases, the J end by 5 bases, with 7 bases between. From germline, CDR1 is DFQATT and CDR2 SNEGSKA (reference sequence). The CDR3 DNA is TGCAGTGCCGACTCGTATGGCTACACCTTC. Its protein product is CSADSYGYTF.

This rearrangement joins TRBV5-6 to TRBJ1-1; D perhaps matches TRBD1 (6 bases). Germline CDR1 SGHDT, CDR2 YYEEEE. This CDR3 is 14 amino acids long. Trimming left V 1 base short and J 3 bases short, with 10 bases between. The CDR3 DNA is TGTGCCAGCAGCTTGTCAGGGGTTGACACTGAAGCTTTCTTT. Protein sequence: CASSLSGVDTEAFF.

The chain links TRBV4-1 to TRBJ1-1, with TRBD1 as a possible D gene (6 bases). Germline CDR1 reads MGHRA; CDR2 reads YSYEKL. The CDR3 sequence is 15 residues long. Trimming cost V 6 bases and J 3 bases, with 17 bases left between them. CDR3 DNA sequence: TGCGCCAGCAGTCCTTCCGGGACACATTACACTGAAGCTTTCTTT. Its protein product is CASSPSGTHYTEAFF.

J is TRBJ2-7 and V is TRBV2; possibly TRBD1 for D (5 bases). Per germline, CDR1 SNHLY and CDR2 FYNNEI. The V end lost 9 bases, the J end lost 12 bases, and 24 bases lay between the germline ends. This CDR3 has 13 amino acids. The CDR3: CASLAGIAIGPYF. DNA for the CDR3: TGTGCCAGTTTGGCAGGGATAGCAATCGGTCCGTACTTC.

The rearrangement uses TRBV27 and TRBJ1-1; no clear D gene. The CDR3 sequence is 15 residues long. V lost 7 bases and J lost 1, with 16 bases in between. The germline CDR1 and CDR2 sequences are MNHEY and SMNVEV (reference sequence). CDR3 in DNA: TGTGCCAGCAATAACCCGACACTGGGGAACACTGAAGCTTTCTTT. Amino acid sequence: CASNNPTLGNTEAFF.

The table lists this clone with a count of one. This chain joins TRBV30 and TRBJ1-2, with D possibly being TRBD1 (6 bases). The germline CDR1 and CDR2 sequences are GTSNPN and SVGIG (reference sequence). V shed 4 bases and J shed 0 bases, with 15 bases lying between them. The CDR3 loop spans 15 amino acids. This CDR3 is CAWNGAGQPNYGYTF. The CDR3, as DNA: TGTGCCTGGAACGGGGCTGGACAGCCTAACTATGGCTACACCTTC. Filled out from reference TRBV30 and TRBJ1-2, the complete variable domain reads SQTIHQWPATLVQPVGSPLSLECTVEGTSNPNLYWYRQAAGRGLQLLFYSVGIGQISSEVPQNLSASRPQDRQFILSSKKLLLSDSGFYLCAWNGAGQPNYGYTFGSGTRLTVV.

The chain couples TRBV11-2 to TRBJ2-1; 8 nucleotides agree with TRBD2. J lost 4 bases, V lost 0 bases, and 14 bases had no gene match. There are 19 residues in the CDR3. Germline CDR1 reads SGHAT; CDR2 reads FQNNGV. The DNA of the CDR3 is TGTGCCAGCAGCTTAGATCGAGAGGTAGCGGGGCAGACTTACAATGAGCAGTTCTTC. Its translation is CASSLDREVAGQTYNEQFF.

This clone was observed once. The chain carries TRBV7-7 and TRBJ2-1; 7 positions agree with TRBD2. Germline CDR1 reads SSHAT; CDR2 reads FNYEAQ (reference sequence). This CDR3 is 15 amino acids long. Trimming took 1 base from V and 5 from J; bases not matched to a gene: 5. The CDR3 sequence is CASSLGRGVNNEQFF. DNA of the CDR3: TGTGCCAGCAGCTTAGGTCGGGGGGTGAACAATGAGCAGTTCTTC.

The chain is built from TRBV28 and TRBJ1-6; 8 nucleotides line up with TRBD1. CDR1 is MDHEN, CDR2 SYDVKM, per germline. Trimming at V came to 4 bases and at J to 10 bases, leaving 6 bases not matched to a gene. CDR3 size: 14 residues. The CDR3 DNA reads as TGTGCCAGCAGTTCCCGGACAGGGAGGTCACCCCTCCACTTT. It specifies CASSSRTGRSPLHF.

The chain carries TRBV4-1 and TRBJ2-7; TRBD2 aligns across 12 bases. The CDR3 runs 15 residues. V gave up 4 bases and J gave up 3 bases; unmatched junction bases: 4. Germline V gene sequence: CDR1 MGHRA, CDR2 YSYEKL. CDR3 bases: TGCGCCAGCAGCCCCCAACTAGCGGGGGGCTACGAGCAGTACTTC. Amino acids: CASSPQLAGGYEQYF.